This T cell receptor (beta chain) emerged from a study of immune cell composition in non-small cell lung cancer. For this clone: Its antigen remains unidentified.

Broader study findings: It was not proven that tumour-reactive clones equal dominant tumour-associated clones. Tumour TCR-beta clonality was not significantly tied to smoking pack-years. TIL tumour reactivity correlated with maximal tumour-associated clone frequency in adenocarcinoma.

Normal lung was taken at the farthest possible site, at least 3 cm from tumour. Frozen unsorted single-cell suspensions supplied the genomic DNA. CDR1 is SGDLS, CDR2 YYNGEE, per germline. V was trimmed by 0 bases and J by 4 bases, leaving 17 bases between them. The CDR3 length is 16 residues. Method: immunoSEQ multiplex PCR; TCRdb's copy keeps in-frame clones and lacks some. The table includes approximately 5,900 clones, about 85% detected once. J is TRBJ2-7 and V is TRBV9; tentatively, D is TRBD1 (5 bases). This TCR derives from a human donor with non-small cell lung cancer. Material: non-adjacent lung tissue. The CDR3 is CASSVGGANSFYEQYF. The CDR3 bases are TGTGCCAGCAGCGTAGGGGGCGCGAACTCCTTTTACGAGCAGTACTTC.